These 13 T cell receptor beta chains were all obtained from the same sample, sequenced in a study of cytotoxic CD8 clonotypes in ibrutinib-treated CLL. The method was immunoSEQ multiplex PCR; TCRdb's version includes in-frame clones alone and lacks a portion of them. The sample lists around 150,000 clones; approximately 77% were seen once. The specimen was PBMCs, collected after 12 months of ibrutinib treatment. The receptors here all came from a human donor with chronic lymphocytic leukemia.

This clone was detected once. The chain couples TRBV13 to TRBJ1-1, with 7 nucleotides matching TRBD1. Germline trimming cut 4 bases from V and 1 base from J; bases unmatched to any gene: 6. Per germline, CDR1 PRHDT and CDR2 FYEKMQ (reference sequence). The CDR3 covers 15 residues. The CDR3 sequence: CASSSRDSSNTEAFF. The CDR3 DNA sequence: TGTGCCAGCAGCTCAAGGGACAGCTCGAACACTGAAGCTTTCTTT.

The chain uses TRBV6-4 and TRBJ2-1; TRBD2 might be the D (5 bases). This CDR3 comprises 15 residues. Germline CDR1 reads MRHNA; CDR2 reads SNTAGT. The ends were cut back, 8 bases at V and 8 bases at J, with 22 bases in the middle. CDR3 sequence reads: CASEQPSRPGDEQFF. CDR3 sequence (DNA): TGTGCCAGCGAACAACCTAGCCGCCCTGGGGATGAGCAGTTCTTC.

The chain couples TRBV19 to TRBJ1-5; no clear D. Trimming stripped 4 bases from V and 2 bases from J, with 24 bases between. Germline-derived CDR1 and CDR2 are LNHDA and SQIVND (reference sequence). The CDR3 runs 19 residues. CDR3 sequence (DNA): TGTGCCAGTAGTACCCTGGGGATCCGCCCGAAGTCGCGCAATCAGCCCCAGCATTTT. Amino acid sequence: CASSTLGIRPKSRNQPQHF.

In nucleotides, the CDR3 is TGTGCCAGCAGCTTAGCGGCCAGGGATTACGAGCAGTACTTC. Translated: CASSLAARDYEQYF. The rearrangement joins TRBV7-8 to TRBJ2-7, with D perhaps matching TRBD1 (5 bases). With 0 bases removed from V and 4 bases from J, the gap between germline ends came to 10 bases. The CDR3 contains 14 residues. CDR1 and CDR2 from the germline V gene are SGHVS and FQNEAQ.

The chain is built from TRBV4-3 and TRBJ2-5; weak D call: TRBD2 (7 bases). CDR1 is LGHNA and CDR2 is YSLEER in the germline V gene. This CDR3 comprises 16 residues. V lost 1 base and J 5 bases, leaving 17 bases between the germline ends. The CDR3: CASSQGVAGAGETQYF. The DNA of the CDR3 is TGCGCCAGCAGCCAAGGAGTTGCGGGGGCAGGGGAGACCCAGTACTTC.

The genes are TRBV5-4 and TRBJ2-7, with a tentative D call TRBD1 (6 bases). Germline lookup yields CDR1 SGHNT and CDR2 YYREEE (reference sequence). The V gene lost 4 bases and the J gene lost 6 bases, with 17 bases spanning the gap. This CDR3 contains 14 residues. Here the CDR3 DNA reads TGTGCCAGCAGCCCGGACCAGGGGATCCGCGAGCAGTACTTC. It specifies CASSPDQGIREQYF. The full variable domain, rest sourced from reference TRBV5-4 and TRBJ2-7, is ETGVTQSPTHLIKTRGQQVTLRCSSQSGHNTVSWYQQALGQGPQFIFQYYREEENGRGNFPPRFSGLQFPNYSSELNVNALELDDSALYLCASSPDQGIREQYFGPGTRLTVT.

V usage is TRBV28 and J usage is TRBJ2-7, with no clear D. The CDR3 extends over 14 amino acids. V was shortened by 2 bases and J by 2 bases, with 10 bases between the two germline ends. CDR1 is MDHEN and CDR2 is SYDVKM in the germline V gene. CDR3 sequence reads: CASSLTQQPYEQYF. For the CDR3, the DNA is TGTGCCAGCAGTTTAACACAGCAGCCCTACGAGCAGTACTTC.

The V and J genes are TRBV7-9 and TRBJ1-2; a possible D gene is TRBD1 (6 bases). Germline assignment: CDR1 SEHNR and CDR2 FQNEAQ (reference sequence). The CDR3 is 15 amino acids. The V end was cut by 3 bases, the J end by 8 bases, with 19 bases between. The CDR3 nucleotides read TGTGCCAGCAGCTTCCGGGACCTCCTAGGGGGGGGCTACACCTTC. Protein: CASSFRDLLGGGYTF.

This clone appeared once. Other DNA sequences in the sample encode the same CDR3. V gene TRBV29-1 combines with J gene TRBJ2-5; 8 bases agree with TRBD1. V shed 6 bases and J 4 bases; nucleotides not matched to a gene: 4. The CDR3 loop spans 12 amino acids. Germline values: CDR1 SQVTM, CDR2 ANQGSEA. CDR3 amino acids: CSVDRGGETQYF. CDR3 nucleotides: TGCAGCGTAGACAGGGGCGGAGAGACCCAGTACTTC.

V and J are TRBV7-8 and TRBJ2-5; D is possibly TRBD1 or TRBD2 (5 bases each). Germline CDR1 is SGHVS and CDR2 is FQNEAQ. Trimming removed 3 bases from V and 5 bases from J, with 10 bases in between. This CDR3 is 13 amino acids long. Written as DNA, the CDR3 is TGTGCCAGCAGCTTTGGGGGTCGCGAGACCCAGTACTTC. Amino acids: CASSFGGRETQYF.

V usage is TRBV21-1 and J usage is TRBJ1-2. TRBV21-1 represents a pseudogene. This CDR3 is 16 amino acids long. CDR3 coding DNA: TGTGCCAGCAGCAAACTGGGGGGATTTGTTTGCTATGGCTACACCTTC. It is translated as CASSKLGGFVCYGYTF.

The genes are TRBV6-7 and TRBJ2-5, with 9 bases that match TRBD2. TRBV6-7 is an ORF, and what it does is uncertain. The CDR3 is 16 residues long. V was clipped by 6 bases and J by 5 bases; unmatched bases: 13. The CDR3 DNA is TGTGCCAGCAGCCCCCCGGGCGGGGGGGCTGAGGAGACCCAGTACTTC. It translates to CASSPPGGGAEETQYF.

The chain has TRBV7-2 and TRBJ2-5; D not certain. Germline V gene data show CDR1 as SGHTA and CDR2 as FQGNSA. This CDR3 region has 13 residues. Trimming stripped 3 bases from V and 1 base from J, with 6 bases between. CDR3 in amino acids: CASSFPPQETQYF. In DNA, the CDR3 is TGTGCCAGCAGCTTCCCTCCCCAAGAGACCCAGTACTTC.